The sample holds a few counts of the clone carrying this T cell receptor beta chain. The antigen is unknown. With V trimmed by 8 bases and J by 0 bases, 9 bases remained unmatched. This CDR3 comprises 16 residues. Germline lookup yields CDR1 KGHSH and CDR2 LQKENI. This record belongs to a study of T cells after yellow fever vaccination. Study at large: Fractions of low cell number were prepared using SMART-Seq v4 Ultra Low Input. Whole-study results and caveats: Once the booster was given, most primary-vaccination clones reappeared, at roughly 96% for CD4 and roughly 86% for CD8. Within FACS-sorted repertoires, abundant clonotypes contaminating from the bulk population could be present.

By 5'RACE template switching, TCR cDNA was produced, with a universal primer site and UMIs added in the process. TCRdb analysed the 5' RACE reads with MiXCR anew, one entry per CDR3 protein. This table has fewer than 400,000 distinct CDR3 sequences, roughly 6.2% appearing once. The sequencing here drew on PBMCs, taken 5 days after the yellow fever booster vaccination. This rearrangement joins TRBV18 to TRBJ1-3, with 8 bases identical to TRBD1. This receptor was identified in a man aged 30 to 39 who received the YFV17D yellow fever vaccine. CDR3 residues: CASGRDRTFSGNTIYF. The CDR3 DNA sequence: TGTGCCAGCGGCCGGGACAGGACCTTCTCTGGAAACACCATATATTTT.